This entry lists 16 T cell receptor beta chains sequenced from one sample in a study of blood T cells in healthy people across ages (dated by TCRdb to about 2015). The method behind the library was 5' RACE. Sequencing was carried out with an Illumina HiSeq 2500. The second PCR ran for about 6 to 11 cycles and used a J-beta primer mix along with a sample-barcoded 5' primer. Starting from the raw public reads, TCRdb applied fastp trimming at Q25, assembled clones with MiXCR and retained in-frame beta chains. Each record represents a unique CDR3 protein, reported with the most common genes and DNA among its rows. This sample lists fewer than 800,000 distinct CDR3 sequences; 20% to 25% were detected once. Of the sample, just under 9.5% is held by the ten largest clones. This sample was also put to use in a study of T cells of mothers and their children.

The sequenced sample consisted of blood. Source of these receptors: a boy under 18 in good health.

V gene TRBV7-9 combines with J gene TRBJ1-2; possibly TRBD1 for D (5 bases). Germline assignment: CDR1 SEHNR and CDR2 FQNEAQ (reference sequence). CDR3 length: 13 amino acids. Trimming left V 11 bases short and J 4 bases short, with 17 bases between. CDR3 residues: CAGESREPYGYTF. The CDR3 DNA is TGTGCCGGGGAGAGCAGGGAGCCCTATGGCTACACCTTC. The full variable domain, in which reference TRBV7-9 and TRBJ1-2 provide the parts outside the CDR3, is DTGVSQNPRHKITKRGQNVTFRCDPISEHNRLYWYRQTLGQGPEFLTYFQNEAQLEKSRLLSDRFSAERPKGSFSTLEIQRTEQGDSAMYLCAGESREPYGYTFGSGTRLTVV.

This clonotype was found many times. The CDR3 DNA sequence: TGTGCCACCCGACAGGGCAATCAGCCCCAGCATTTT. Encoded protein: CATRQGNQPQHF. The chain uses TRBV28 and TRBJ1-5; tentative D call: TRBD1 (6 bases). CDR3 size: 12 residues. The V and J ends lost 10 bases and 2 bases respectively, with 9 bases between them. Germline CDR1 is MDHEN and CDR2 is SYDVKM.

This clonotype has only a few counts. V usage is TRBV2 and J usage is TRBJ2-5; 7 bases fit TRBD1. Germline V CDR1 and CDR2: SNHLY, FYNNEI. Trimming at V came to 5 bases and at J to 5 bases, leaving 8 bases not matched to a gene. The CDR3 sequence is 14 residues long. In DNA, the CDR3 is TGTGCCAGCAGTTCGACAGGGTCATTGGAGACCCAGTACTTC. This sequence encodes CASSSTGSLETQYF.

V usage is TRBV9 and J usage is TRBJ1-2; TRBD1 might be the D (5 bases). Germline-derived CDR1 and CDR2 are SGDLS and YYNGEE. The V end lost 0 bases, the J end lost 8 bases, and 8 bases lay between the germline ends. The CDR3 runs to 12 residues. In DNA, the CDR3 is TGTGCCAGCAGCGTAGAAGGGGCAGGCTACACCTTC. It codes for CASSVEGAGYTF.

This clonotype occurred a few times. This chain joins TRBV11-2 and TRBJ1-1; a possible D gene is TRBD1 (5 bases). Germline V lookup: CDR1 SGHAT, CDR2 FQNNGV. V was shortened by 7 bases and J by 0 bases, with 24 bases between the two germline ends. The length of the CDR3 is 18 residues. CDR3 sequence: CASTPWRDGVLMNTEAFF. DNA for the CDR3: TGTGCCAGCACCCCCTGGAGGGACGGAGTACTCATGAACACTGAAGCTTTCTTT.

There are a few counts of this clonotype. The chain uses TRBV29-1 and TRBJ2-7, with TRBD1 as a possible D gene (5 bases). This CDR3 has 12 residues. Germline V gene data show CDR1 as SQVTM and CDR2 as ANQGSEA. V was shortened by 7 bases and J by 2 bases, with 12 bases between the two germline ends. CDR3 loop: CSALTAPYEQYF. Here the CDR3 DNA reads TGCAGCGCGCTGACAGCCCCCTACGAGCAGTACTTC.

This clonotype turned up a few times. The chain employs TRBV29-1 and TRBJ2-1; TRBD2 might be the D (6 bases). The CDR3 extends over 14 amino acids. Per the germline V gene, CDR1 is SQVTM and CDR2 is ANQGSEA. V lost 2 bases, J lost 0 bases, and 8 bases lay in between. The CDR3 region is CSVERESSYNEQFF. The DNA of the CDR3 is TGCAGCGTTGAACGGGAGAGCTCCTACAATGAGCAGTTCTTC.

The genes are TRBV10-3 and TRBJ2-1; TRBD1 matches at 8 bases. Per the germline V gene, CDR1 is ENHRY and CDR2 is SYGVKD. This CDR3 comprises 15 residues. J gave up 0 bases and V 2 bases, and 0 bases lay outside the gene matches. The CDR3 is CAISEGQGSYNEQFF. In DNA form, the CDR3 reads TGTGCCATCAGTGAGGGACAGGGCTCCTACAATGAGCAGTTCTTC.

The rearrangement uses TRBV7-2 and TRBJ2-5, with a weak D call TRBD2 (6 bases). Germline assignment: CDR1 SGHTA and CDR2 FQGNSA. This CDR3 spans 13 amino acids. V gave up 6 bases and J gave up 5 bases, with 13 bases separating them. The CDR3 sequence: CASREGGRETQYF. CDR3 in DNA: TGTGCCAGCAGGGAGGGAGGCCGGGAGACCCAGTACTTC.

This clonotype was picked up a small number of times. The genes are TRBV20-1 and TRBJ2-1, with 12 bases aligning to TRBD2. TRBJ2-7 explains the end of the DNA better; the J call may be wrong. The germline V gene encodes CDR1 DFQATT and CDR2 SNEGSKA (reference sequence). This CDR3 is 13 amino acids long. The CDR3 DNA sequence: TGCAGTGCCTATACTAGCGGGGGGTACGAGCAGTACTTC. Its protein is CSAYTSGGYEQYF.

This clonotype has just a few counts. V is TRBV29-1 and J is TRBJ2-1; the match to TRBD2 covers 7 bases. This CDR3 contains 15 residues. V was pared by 7 bases and J by 10 bases, with 19 bases of the junction left unmatched. Germline loops: CDR1 SQVTM, CDR2 ANQGSEA. This chain's CDR3 is CSATEGIAGLSEQFF. Here the CDR3 DNA reads TGCAGCGCTACCGAGGGGATAGCGGGTTTGAGCGAGCAGTTCTTC.

This clonotype was seen a handful of times. The chain joins TRBV5-6 to TRBJ2-5; the D gene is possibly TRBD1 (6 bases). The length of the CDR3 is 17 residues. Trimming took 3 bases from V and 5 from J, leaving 23 bases between them. Germline values: CDR1 SGHDT, CDR2 YYEEEE. The CDR3 DNA is TGTGCCAGCAGCTCCTGGGGGCAAGCACTCGGTGGGGAGACCCAGTACTTC. It translates to CASSSWGQALGGETQYF.

The chain carries TRBV20-1 and TRBJ2-1; D possibly corresponds to TRBD2 (5 bases). The CDR3 is made up of 16 amino acids. Germline V CDR1 and CDR2: DFQATT, SNEGSKA (reference sequence). The ends were cut back, 0 bases at V and 0 bases at J, with 12 bases in the middle. CDR3 amino acids: CSARDMERSSYNEQFF. DNA for the CDR3: TGCAGTGCTAGAGATATGGAGCGGAGCTCCTACAATGAGCAGTTCTTC.

This chain links TRBV27 with TRBJ2-1; TRBD2 aligns across 8 bases. V lost 4 bases, J lost 9 bases, and 5 bases stayed unmatched. Germline CDR1 reads MNHEY; CDR2 reads SMNVEV (reference sequence). The CDR3 extends over 13 amino acids. The CDR3 nucleotides read TGTGCCAGCAGTTCGGGGGGGGGTATTGAGCAGTTCTTC. This sequence encodes CASSSGGGIEQFF.

This clonotype was counted only a few times. The chain joins TRBV5-6 to TRBJ2-3; weak D call: TRBD2 (5 bases). This CDR3 region has 13 residues. Germline loops: CDR1 SGHDT, CDR2 YYEEEE. V dropped 7 bases and J dropped 0 bases, with 9 bases sitting between them. The CDR3 DNA sequence: TGTGCCAGCTTGGCTAGCAGCACAGATACGCAGTATTTT. Translated, it gives CASLASSTDTQYF. The variable domain in full, completed from reference TRBV5-6 and TRBJ2-3, reads DAGVTQSPTHLIKTRGQQVTLRCSPKSGHDTVSWYQQALGQGPQFIFQYYEEEERQRGNFPDRFSGHQFPNYSSELNVNALLLGDSALYLCASLASSTDTQYFGPGTRLTVL.

This chain joins TRBV4-1 and TRBJ2-3; D is uncertain. Germline V gene sequence: CDR1 MGHRA, CDR2 YSYEKL. There are 14 residues in the CDR3. The V gene lost 0 bases and the J gene lost 1 base, with 5 bases spanning the gap. The CDR3 spells CASSQDIGTDTQYF. CDR3 DNA: TGCGCCAGCAGCCAAGATATTGGCACAGATACGCAGTATTTT.